Below, 10 T cell receptor beta chains from the same sample are listed, as sequenced in a study of T cells in Graves' hyperthyroidism and ophthalmopathy. TCR beta CDR3 region amplification was performed from RNA transcripts. First-round RT-PCR of the TCR CDR3 relied on the HTBI primer set. From the multiplex PCR reads, TCRdb called clonotypes with MiXCR, one entry per CDR3 protein. This repertoire shows 300,000 to 400,000 distinct CDR3 sequences, approximately 14% found once; its top ten account for approximately 9.9%. Sequencing was carried out using blood. These TCRs come from a woman in her sixties or seventies with Graves' hyperthyroidism.

This clonotype has just a few counts. The chain has TRBV29-1 and TRBJ2-7; 12 positions match TRBD2. Looked up from germline, CDR1 is SQVTM and CDR2 is ANQGSEA. V lost 6 bases and J lost 6; bases outside the gene matches: 12. The CDR3 has 15 residues. The CDR3 spells CSVVQRLAGVFEQYF. The CDR3 nucleotides read TGCAGCGTGGTACAGCGACTAGCGGGAGTGTTCGAGCAGTACTTC.

The V call is TRBV20-1, the J call TRBJ2-7; no reliable D call. V lost 3 bases, J lost 4 bases, and 7 bases lay in between. Germline V gene lookup returns CDR1 DFQATT and CDR2 SNEGSKA (reference sequence). CDR3 length equals 11 residues. The CDR3 protein is CSASETYEQYF. The CDR3 DNA is TGCAGTGCTAGTGAAACTTACGAGCAGTACTTC.

This clonotype was recorded at least ten times. The chain joins TRBV9 to TRBJ2-1; a weak D match, TRBD2 (6 bases). Trimming took off 5 bases at V and 5 bases at J, with 14 bases between the two ends. The V gene's germline CDR1 is SGDLS and CDR2 YYNGEE. The CDR3 consists of 14 residues. The CDR3 spells CASSTSQSHNEQFF. The CDR3 region has the DNA TGTGCCAGCAGTACTAGCCAATCCCACAATGAGCAGTTCTTC.

This clonotype occurred many times. The chain couples TRBV6-5 to TRBJ2-3, with 12 nucleotides matching TRBD2. This CDR3 has 17 residues. In germline, CDR1 is MNHEY, CDR2 SVGAGI. Germline trimming cut 2 bases from V and 3 bases from J; bases unmatched to any gene: 6. The CDR3: CASSYDQLAGGTDTQYF. CDR3 in DNA: TGTGCCAGCAGTTACGACCAACTAGCGGGAGGTACAGATACGCAGTATTTT.

This clonotype was seen many times. V usage is TRBV5-1 and J usage is TRBJ2-5; no reliable D call. V lost 5 bases and J lost 3, with 14 bases in between. The CDR3 contains 14 residues. CDR1 SGHRS and CDR2 YFSETQ come from the germline V gene. CDR3 region: CASRISGPEETQYF. For the CDR3, the DNA is TGCGCCAGCAGGATCTCGGGTCCCGAAGAGACCCAGTACTTC.

V is TRBV5-1 and J is TRBJ2-7; 7 nucleotides align to TRBD1. The J segment lost 0 bases and the V segment lost 3 bases, leaving 6 bases of the junction unmatched. Germline-derived CDR1 and CDR2 are SGHRS and YFSETQ. This CDR3 is 15 amino acids long. CDR3 residues: CASSSAGTASYEQYF. Written as DNA, the CDR3 is TGCGCCAGCAGCTCAGCCGGGACAGCCTCCTACGAGCAGTACTTC.

This clonotype was detected many times. DNA for the CDR3: TGCAGCGTTGAGGGAGGGACTAGCGGACTCGAGCAGTACTTC. Translation gives CSVEGGTSGLEQYF. This sequence joins TRBV29-1 and TRBJ2-7; TRBD2 agrees at 11 bases. Germline V lookup: CDR1 SQVTM, CDR2 ANQGSEA. The CDR3 runs to 14 residues. The V gene end was trimmed by 3 bases and the J gene end by 6 bases; junction bases not matched to a gene: 7.

This clonotype was seen only a few times. The chain recombines TRBV24-1 with TRBJ1-2; D not certain. Trimming stripped 4 bases from V and 0 bases from J, with 11 bases between. The germline CDR1 and CDR2 sequences are KGHDR and SFDVKD. CDR3 length: 15 amino acids. This CDR3 reads CATSDRHGSNYGYTF. CDR3 in DNA: TGTGCCACCAGTGACAGACATGGCTCTAACTATGGCTACACCTTC.

This clonotype occurred many times. V is TRBV12-3 or TRBV12-4 and J is TRBJ2-2; D call uncertain. This CDR3 comprises 16 residues. V shed 7 bases and J shed 0 bases, with 15 bases lying between them. As DNA, the CDR3 is TGTGCCAGCACCCCCCTACGGAACGCGAACACCGGGGAGCTGTTTTTT. It encodes CASTPLRNANTGELFF.

This clonotype was counted many times. J is TRBJ2-5 and V is TRBV12-3 or TRBV12-4; 7 bases match TRBD2. The V gene end was trimmed by 6 bases and the J gene end by 4 bases; junction bases not matched to a gene: 11. The CDR3 has 15 residues. CDR3 coding DNA: TGTGCCAGCAGCTTGAGGCAGCGGGGCTTAGAGACCCAGTACTTC. It codes for CASSLRQRGLETQYF.